These T cell receptor beta chains were read from a single sample in a study of human T cells and chemical hapten exposure. TCRdb ran MiXCR on the RACE reads and lists one entry per CDR3 protein. The sample yields over 30,000 distinct CDR3 sequences, 7.5% to 8% seen once. The starting material was whole blood, obtained in connection with sensitization to the hapten diphenylcyclopropenone (DPC). These receptors originate from a woman between 45 and 60 years old with alopecia areata. Some clones in this sample may be carry-over from other donors' samples. Both conserved end residues are part of each CDR3. A D gene is named only where the DNA matches it firmly. Rows give clone size only sometimes, using once, few, many, or a class for an expanded clone.

clone_size: few
v_call: TRBV20-1
j_call: TRBJ2-4
d_call: TRBD2
cdr3_aa: CSAKSATSGRAGKNIQYF
cdr3_nt: TGCAGTGCTAAATCCGCGACTAGCGGGAGGGCCGGCAAAAACATTCAGTACTTC

clone_size: few
v_call: TRBV7-9
j_call: TRBJ2-5
d_call: NA
cdr3_aa: CASSLELGETQYF
cdr3_nt: TGTGCCAGCAGCTTAGAGTTAGGAGAGACCCAGTACTTC

clone_size: many
v_call: TRBV10-3
j_call: TRBJ1-1
d_call: NA
cdr3_aa: CAISELNTEAFF
cdr3_nt: TGTGCCATCAGTGAGTTGAACACTGAAGCTTTCTTT

clone_size: many
v_call: TRBV5-1
j_call: TRBJ2-2
d_call: TRBD2
cdr3_aa: CASSWAGTSGTGELFF
cdr3_nt: TGCGCCAGCAGCTGGGCCGGGACTAGCGGGACCGGGGAGCTGTTTTTT

clone_size: many
v_call: TRBV11-2
j_call: TRBJ2-1
d_call: TRBD2
cdr3_aa: CASSGSGRSRNEQFF
cdr3_nt: TGTGCCAGCAGCGGTAGCGGGAGAAGTCGAAATGAGCAGTTCTTC

clone_size: few
v_call: TRBV12-3/TRBV12-4
j_call: TRBJ2-7
d_call: NA
cdr3_aa: CASSRGEGVPREQYF
cdr3_nt: TGTGCCAGCAGCCGCGGAGAGGGGGTTCCGCGTGAGCAGTACTTC

clone_size: few
v_call: TRBV30
j_call: TRBJ1-1
d_call: NA
cdr3_aa: CAWSVKTEAFF
cdr3_nt: TGTGCCTGGAGTGTTAAGACTGAAGCTTTCTTT

clone_size: many
v_call: TRBV11-2
j_call: TRBJ1-1
d_call: TRBD1
cdr3_aa: CASSGAGGLAFF
cdr3_nt: TGTGCCAGCAGCGGAGCAGGGGGGCTGGCTTTCTTT

clone_size: many
v_call: TRBV20-1
j_call: TRBJ1-1
d_call: TRBD1
cdr3_aa: CSARDPGTVNTEAFF
cdr3_nt: TGCAGTGCTAGAGATCCCGGGACAGTGAACACTGAAGCTTTCTTT

clone_size: NA
v_call: TRBV12-3/TRBV12-4
j_call: TRBJ2-1
d_call: TRBD2
cdr3_aa: CASSSGGGRARNEQFF
cdr3_nt: TGTGCCAGCAGTTCGGGGGGCGGGAGGGCCCGAAATGAGCAGTTCTTC

clone_size: many
v_call: TRBV12-3/TRBV12-4
j_call: TRBJ1-1
d_call: NA
cdr3_aa: CASSPWTADQIAFF
cdr3_nt: TGTGCCAGCAGTCCTTGGACGGCGGATCAAATAGCTTTCTTT

clone_size: many
v_call: TRBV19
j_call: TRBJ1-2
d_call: NA
cdr3_aa: CASSFSPTELLGYTF
cdr3_nt: TGTGCCAGTAGTTTCTCACCGACAGAGTTATTGGGCTACACCTTC

clone_size: many
v_call: TRBV18
j_call: TRBJ1-2
d_call: NA
cdr3_aa: CASSPEARTVNYGYTF
cdr3_nt: TGTGCCAGCTCACCAGAGGCTCGTACGGTTAACTATGGCTACACCTTC

clone_size: many
v_call: TRBV13
j_call: TRBJ2-3
d_call: NA
cdr3_aa: CASSSSAGVADTQYF
cdr3_nt: TGTGCCAGCAGCTCCTCAGCGGGCGTCGCAGATACGCAGTATTTT

clone_size: few
v_call: TRBV7-9
j_call: TRBJ2-7
d_call: TRBD2
cdr3_aa: CASSAFSGTGYEQYF
cdr3_nt: TGTGCCAGCAGCGCCTTTAGCGGGACGGGCTACGAGCAGTACTTC

clone_size: many
v_call: TRBV7-2
j_call: TRBJ2-4
d_call: NA
cdr3_aa: CASRYPGTIQYF
cdr3_nt: TGTGCCAGCAGGTACCCAGGGACCATTCAGTACTTC

clone_size: many
v_call: TRBV27
j_call: TRBJ1-5
d_call: TRBD1
cdr3_aa: CASSAQGTGAPSNQPQHF
cdr3_nt: TGTGCCAGCAGCGCACAAGGGACAGGGGCGCCCTCCAATCAGCCCCAGCATTTT

clone_size: NA
v_call: TRBV29-1
j_call: TRBJ2-1
d_call: TRBD2
cdr3_aa: CSVLSGNYNEQFF
cdr3_nt: TGCAGCGTCCTTAGCGGGAACTACAATGAGCAGTTCTTC

clone_size: NA
v_call: TRBV29-1
j_call: TRBJ2-5
d_call: NA
cdr3_aa: CSSGGGGETQYF
cdr3_nt: TGCAGCTCTGGGGGCGGAGGGGAGACCCAGTACTTC

clone_size: many
v_call: TRBV7-2
j_call: TRBJ2-6
d_call: NA
cdr3_aa: CASSLGGAGANVLTF
cdr3_nt: TGTGCCAGCAGCTTAGGAGGGGCTGGGGCCAACGTCCTGACTTTC

clone_size: many
v_call: TRBV2
j_call: TRBJ2-3
d_call: NA
cdr3_aa: CASSELFPASSTDTQYF
cdr3_nt: TGTGCCAGCAGTGAATTATTCCCGGCTTCCTCCACAGATACGCAGTATTTT

clone_size: many
v_call: TRBV4-1
j_call: TRBJ1-5
d_call: NA
cdr3_aa: CASSQEGGYQPQHF
cdr3_nt: TGCGCCAGCAGCCAAGAGGGAGGGTATCAGCCCCAGCATTTT